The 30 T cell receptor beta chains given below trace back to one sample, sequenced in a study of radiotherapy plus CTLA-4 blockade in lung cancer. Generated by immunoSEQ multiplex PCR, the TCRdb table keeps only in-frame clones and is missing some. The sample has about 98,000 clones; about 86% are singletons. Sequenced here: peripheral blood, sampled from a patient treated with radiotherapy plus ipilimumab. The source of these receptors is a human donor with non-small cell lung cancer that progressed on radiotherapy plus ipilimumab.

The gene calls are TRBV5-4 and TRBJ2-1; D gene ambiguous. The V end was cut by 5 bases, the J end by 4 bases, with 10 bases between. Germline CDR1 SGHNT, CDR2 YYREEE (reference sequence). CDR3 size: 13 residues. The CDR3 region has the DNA TGTGCCAGCAGAAAGGACCATTACAATGAGCAGTTCTTC. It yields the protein CASRKDHYNEQFF.

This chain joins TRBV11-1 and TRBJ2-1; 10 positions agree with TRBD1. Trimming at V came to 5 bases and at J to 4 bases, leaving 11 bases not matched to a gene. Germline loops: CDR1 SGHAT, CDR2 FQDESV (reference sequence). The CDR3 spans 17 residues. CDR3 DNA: TGTGCCAGCAGCGGGGGGACAGGGGATCCCTTATACAATGAGCAGTTCTTC. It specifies CASSGGTGDPLYNEQFF.

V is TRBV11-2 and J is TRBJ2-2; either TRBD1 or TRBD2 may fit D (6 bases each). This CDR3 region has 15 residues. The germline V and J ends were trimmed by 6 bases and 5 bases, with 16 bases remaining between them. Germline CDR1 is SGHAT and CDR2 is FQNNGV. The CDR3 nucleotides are TGTGCCAGCAGGTCGTGGGGGGCGTATACCGGGGAGCTGTTTTTT. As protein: CASRSWGAYTGELFF.

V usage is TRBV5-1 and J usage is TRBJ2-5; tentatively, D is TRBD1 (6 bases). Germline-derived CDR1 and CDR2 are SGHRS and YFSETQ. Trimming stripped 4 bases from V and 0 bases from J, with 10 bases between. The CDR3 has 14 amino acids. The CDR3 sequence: CASSITGNQETQYF. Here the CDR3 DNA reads TGCGCCAGCAGCATAACAGGGAACCAAGAGACCCAGTACTTC. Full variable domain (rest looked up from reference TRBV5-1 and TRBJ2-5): KAGVTQTPRYLIKTRGQQVTLSCSPISGHRSVSWYQQTPGQGLQFLFEYFSETQRNKGNFPGRFSGRQFSNSRSEMNVSTLELGDSALYLCASSITGNQETQYFGPGTRLLVL.

The CDR3 loop reads CASSLDRGNEQYF. CDR3 DNA sequence: TGTGCCAGCAGCTTAGATAGGGGAAACGAGCAGTACTTC. The chain combines TRBV7-8 with TRBJ2-7; tentatively, D is TRBD1 (5 bases). Germline values: CDR1 SGHVS, CDR2 FQNEAQ. This CDR3 is 13 amino acids long. Between the trimmed V and J ends, which lost 1 base and 5 bases, there was a span of 9 bases. The full variable domain, rest sourced from reference TRBV7-8 and TRBJ2-7, is GAGVSQSPRYKVAKRGQDVALRCDPISGHVSLFWYQQALGQGPEFLTYFQNEAQLDKSGLPSDRFFAERPEGSVSTLKIQRTQQEDSAVYLCASSLDRGNEQYFGPGTRLTVT.

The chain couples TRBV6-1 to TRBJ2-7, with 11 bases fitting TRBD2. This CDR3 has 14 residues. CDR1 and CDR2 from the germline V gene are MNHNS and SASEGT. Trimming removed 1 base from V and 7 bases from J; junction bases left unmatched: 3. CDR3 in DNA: TGTGCCAGCAGTGAAGGGGCTAGCGGGAGGGAGCAGTACTTC. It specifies CASSEGASGREQYF.

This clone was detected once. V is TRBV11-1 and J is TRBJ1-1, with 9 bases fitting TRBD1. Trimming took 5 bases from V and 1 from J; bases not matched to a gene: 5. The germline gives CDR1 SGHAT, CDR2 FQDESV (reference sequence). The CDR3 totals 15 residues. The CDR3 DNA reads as TGTGCCAGCAGCCTAAACAGGGGGCGGAACACTGAAGCTTTCTTT. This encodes CASSLNRGRNTEAFF.

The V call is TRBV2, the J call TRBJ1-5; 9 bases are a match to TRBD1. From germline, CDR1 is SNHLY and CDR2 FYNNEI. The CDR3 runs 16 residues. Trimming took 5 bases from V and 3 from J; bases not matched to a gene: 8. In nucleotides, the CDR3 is TGTGCCAGCAGTCCTCCGGGACAGGGAATCAATCAGCCCCAGCATTTT. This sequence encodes CASSPPGQGINQPQHF.

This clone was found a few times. The CDR3 DNA reads TGTGCCAGCAGCTTACAGGGGGCGCCGGGTGGCTACACCTTC. Its translation: CASSLQGAPGGYTF. The chain links TRBV7-9 to TRBJ1-2; 8 nucleotides agree with TRBD1. Germline V gene data show CDR1 as SEHNR and CDR2 as FQNEAQ (reference sequence). The CDR3 is 14 amino acids. The junction had 6 bases not matched to a gene; V was cut back by 2 bases and J by 7 bases.

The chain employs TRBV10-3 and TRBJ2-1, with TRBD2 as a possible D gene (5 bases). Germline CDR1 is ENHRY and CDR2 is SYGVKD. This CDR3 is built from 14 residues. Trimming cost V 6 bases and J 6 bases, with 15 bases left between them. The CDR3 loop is CAIRDWMTLNEQFF. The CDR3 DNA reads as TGTGCCATCAGGGACTGGATGACTCTCAATGAGCAGTTCTTC.

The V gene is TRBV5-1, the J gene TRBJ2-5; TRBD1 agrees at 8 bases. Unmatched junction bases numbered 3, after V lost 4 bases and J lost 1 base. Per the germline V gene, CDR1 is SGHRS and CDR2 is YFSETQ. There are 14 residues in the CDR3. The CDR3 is CASSNGQGQETQYF. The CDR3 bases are TGCGCCAGCAGCAATGGACAGGGCCAAGAGACCCAGTACTTC.

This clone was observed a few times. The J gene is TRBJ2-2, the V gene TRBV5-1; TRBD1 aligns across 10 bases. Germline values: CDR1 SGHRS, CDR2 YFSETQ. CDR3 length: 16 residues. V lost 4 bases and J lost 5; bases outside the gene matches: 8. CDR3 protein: CASSLRTGGGTGELFF. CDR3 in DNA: TGCGCCAGCAGCCTAAGGACAGGGGGAGGGACCGGGGAGCTGTTTTTT.

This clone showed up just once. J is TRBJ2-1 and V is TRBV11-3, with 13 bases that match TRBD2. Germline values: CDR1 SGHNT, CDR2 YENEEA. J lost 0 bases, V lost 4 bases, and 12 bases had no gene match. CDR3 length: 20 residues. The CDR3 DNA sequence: TGTGCCAGCAGCTCGCGGACTAGCGGGAGTGGGGGAAGCTCCTACAATGAGCAGTTCTTC. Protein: CASSSRTSGSGGSSYNEQFF.

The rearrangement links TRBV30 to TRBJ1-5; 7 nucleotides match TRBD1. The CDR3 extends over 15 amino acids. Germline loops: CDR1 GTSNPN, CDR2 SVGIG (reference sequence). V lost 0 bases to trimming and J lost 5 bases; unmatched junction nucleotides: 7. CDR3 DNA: TGTGCCTGGAGTGTACTGACAGGGCTGGATCAGCCCCAGCATTTT. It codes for CAWSVLTGLDQPQHF.

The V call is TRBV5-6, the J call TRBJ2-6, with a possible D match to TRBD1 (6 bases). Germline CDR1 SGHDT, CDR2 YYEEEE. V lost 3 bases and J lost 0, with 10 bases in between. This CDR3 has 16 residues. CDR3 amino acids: CASSSGDYSGANVLTF. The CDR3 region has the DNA TGTGCCAGCAGCTCAGGGGATTACTCTGGGGCCAACGTCCTGACTTTC.

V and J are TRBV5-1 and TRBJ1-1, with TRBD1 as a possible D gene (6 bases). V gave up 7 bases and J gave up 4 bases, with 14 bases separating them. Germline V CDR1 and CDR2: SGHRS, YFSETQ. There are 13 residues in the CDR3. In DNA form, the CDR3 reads TGCGCCAGCGCCACAGGGTCTCGCACTGAAGCTTTCTTT. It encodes CASATGSRTEAFF.

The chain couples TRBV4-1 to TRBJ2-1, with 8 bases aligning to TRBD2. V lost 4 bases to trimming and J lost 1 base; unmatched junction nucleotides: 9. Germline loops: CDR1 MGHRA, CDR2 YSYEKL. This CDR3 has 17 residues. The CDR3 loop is CASSRRAGGRSYNEQFF. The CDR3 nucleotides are TGCGCCAGCAGCCGTCGAGCGGGCGGGAGGTCCTACAATGAGCAGTTCTTC.

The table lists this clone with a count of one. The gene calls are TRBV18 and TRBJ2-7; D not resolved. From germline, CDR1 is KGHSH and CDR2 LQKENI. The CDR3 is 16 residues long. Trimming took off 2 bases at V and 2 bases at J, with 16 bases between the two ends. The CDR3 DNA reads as TGTGCCAGCTCACCAAAGGACGGCCTCACAGCCTACGAGCAGTACTTC. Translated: CASSPKDGLTAYEQYF.

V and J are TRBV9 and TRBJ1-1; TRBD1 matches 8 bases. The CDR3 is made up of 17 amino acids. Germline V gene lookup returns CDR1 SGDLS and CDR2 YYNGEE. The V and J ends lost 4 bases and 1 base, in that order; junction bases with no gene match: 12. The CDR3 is CASSLGQGGVGNTEAFF. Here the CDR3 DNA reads TGTGCCAGCAGCCTAGGACAGGGTGGGGTCGGGAACACTGAAGCTTTCTTT.

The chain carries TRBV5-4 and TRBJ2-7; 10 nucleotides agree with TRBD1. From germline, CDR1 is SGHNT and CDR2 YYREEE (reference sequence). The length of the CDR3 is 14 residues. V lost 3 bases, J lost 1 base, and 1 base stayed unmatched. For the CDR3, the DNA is TGTGCCAGCAGCTGGGACAGGGGATCCTACGAGCAGTACTTC. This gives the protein CASSWDRGSYEQYF.

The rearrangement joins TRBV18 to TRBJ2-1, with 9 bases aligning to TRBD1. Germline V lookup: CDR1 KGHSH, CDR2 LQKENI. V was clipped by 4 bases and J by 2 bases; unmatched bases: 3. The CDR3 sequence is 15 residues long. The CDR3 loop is CASSRDRGAYNEQFF. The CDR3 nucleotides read TGTGCCAGCTCACGCGACAGGGGGGCCTACAATGAGCAGTTCTTC. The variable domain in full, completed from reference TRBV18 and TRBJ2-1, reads NAGVMQNPRHLVRRRGQEARLRCSPMKGHSHVYWYRQLPEEGLKFMVYLQKENIIDESGMPKERFSAEFPKEGPSILRIQQVVRGDSAAYFCASSRDRGAYNEQFFGPGTRLTVL.

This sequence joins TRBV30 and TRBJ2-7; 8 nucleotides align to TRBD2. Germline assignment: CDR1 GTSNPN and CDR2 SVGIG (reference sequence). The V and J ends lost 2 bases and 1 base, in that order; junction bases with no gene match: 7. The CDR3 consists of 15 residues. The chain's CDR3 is CAWSPGVAGSYEQYF. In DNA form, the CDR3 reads TGTGCCTGGAGTCCGGGGGTAGCGGGATCCTACGAGCAGTACTTC.

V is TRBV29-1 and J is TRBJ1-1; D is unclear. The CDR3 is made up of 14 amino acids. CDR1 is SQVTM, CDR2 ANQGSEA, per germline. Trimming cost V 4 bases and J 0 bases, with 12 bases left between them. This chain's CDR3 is CSVGQAGLNTEAFF. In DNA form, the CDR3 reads TGCAGCGTTGGGCAGGCAGGCTTGAACACTGAAGCTTTCTTT.

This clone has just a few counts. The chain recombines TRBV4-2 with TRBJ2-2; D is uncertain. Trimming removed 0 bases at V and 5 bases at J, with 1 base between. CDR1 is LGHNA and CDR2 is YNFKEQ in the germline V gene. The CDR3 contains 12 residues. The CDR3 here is CASSQDTGELFF. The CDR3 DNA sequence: TGTGCCAGCAGCCAAGATACCGGGGAGCTGTTTTTT.

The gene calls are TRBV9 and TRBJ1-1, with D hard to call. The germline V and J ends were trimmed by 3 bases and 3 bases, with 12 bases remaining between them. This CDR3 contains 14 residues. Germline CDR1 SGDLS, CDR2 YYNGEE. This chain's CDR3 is CASSGTTGDTEAFF. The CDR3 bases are TGTGCCAGCAGCGGAACCACCGGGGACACTGAAGCTTTCTTT.

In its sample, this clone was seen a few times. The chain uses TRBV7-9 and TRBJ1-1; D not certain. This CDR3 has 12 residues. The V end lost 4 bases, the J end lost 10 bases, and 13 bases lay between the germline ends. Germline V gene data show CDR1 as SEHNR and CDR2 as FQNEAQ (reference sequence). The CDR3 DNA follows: TGTGCCAGCAGCTCATCGATGGTAGGAGCTTTCTTT. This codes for CASSSSMVGAFF. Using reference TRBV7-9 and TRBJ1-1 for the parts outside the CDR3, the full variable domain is DTGVSQNPRHKITKRGQNVTFRCDPISEHNRLYWYRQTLGQGPEFLTYFQNEAQLEKSRLLSDRFSAERPKGSFSTLEIQRTEQGDSAMYLCASSSSMVGAFFGQGTRLTVV.

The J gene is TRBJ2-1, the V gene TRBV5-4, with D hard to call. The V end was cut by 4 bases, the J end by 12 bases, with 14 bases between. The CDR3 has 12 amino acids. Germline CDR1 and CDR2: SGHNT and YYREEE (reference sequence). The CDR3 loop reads CASSARTRRQFF. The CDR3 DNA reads TGTGCCAGCAGCGCCAGGACGCGGAGGCAGTTCTTC. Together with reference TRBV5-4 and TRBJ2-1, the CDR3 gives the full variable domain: ETGVTQSPTHLIKTRGQQVTLRCSSQSGHNTVSWYQQALGQGPQFIFQYYREEENGRGNFPPRFSGLQFPNYSSELNVNALELDDSALYLCASSARTRRQFFGPGTRLTVL.

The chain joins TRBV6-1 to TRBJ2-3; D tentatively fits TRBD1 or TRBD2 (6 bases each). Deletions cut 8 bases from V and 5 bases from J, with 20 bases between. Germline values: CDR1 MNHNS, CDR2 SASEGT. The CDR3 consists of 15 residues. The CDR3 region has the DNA TGTGCCAGCCGGACTCCGGGACAAGCGGGAGATACGCAGTATTTT. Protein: CASRTPGQAGDTQYF.

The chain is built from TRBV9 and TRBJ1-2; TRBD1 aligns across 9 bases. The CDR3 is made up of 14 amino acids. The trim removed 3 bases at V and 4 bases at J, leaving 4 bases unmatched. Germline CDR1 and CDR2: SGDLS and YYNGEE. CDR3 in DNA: TGTGCCAGCAGCGCGGGACAGGGTGTCTATGGCTACACCTTC. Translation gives CASSAGQGVYGYTF.

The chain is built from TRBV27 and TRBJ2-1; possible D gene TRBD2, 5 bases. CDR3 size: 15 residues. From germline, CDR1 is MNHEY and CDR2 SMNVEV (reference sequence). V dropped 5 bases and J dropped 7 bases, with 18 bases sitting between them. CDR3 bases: TGTGCCAGCAGTCCCCGCAGCCTAGCAGGAAATGAGCAGTTCTTC. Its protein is CASSPRSLAGNEQFF.